The T cell receptor beta chain under discussion was sequenced for a study of blood T cell repertoires in COVID-19. Across the whole study: Donors in the United States, Italy and Spain gave samples during acute or convalescent COVID-19. T cells, B-cell-depleted T cells, or PBMCs provided the cDNA or gDNA that served as material.

A few counts support this clone. In the original processing: The assay estimated nucleated cells by amplifying reference gene primers. Using immunoSEQ multiplex PCR, the repertoire was profiled, and TCRdb retains in-frame clones only, with some absent. The V and J calls and clone size come from that table; D and trimming were worked out from the DNA. The data contain 40,000 to 65,000 clones, 65% to 85% of them singletons. V was clipped by 6 bases and J by 5 bases; unmatched bases: 12. The CDR3 spans 16 residues. The germline V gene encodes CDR1 MNHEY and CDR2 SVGEGT. The sample consisted of peripheral blood. This sequence originates from a human donor with active or convalescent COVID-19. The donor label of this sample is uncertain. The rearrangement links TRBV6-2 or TRBV6-3 to TRBJ2-3; 9 bases are a match to TRBD2. This CDR3 reads CASSTQTSGARDTQYF. CDR3 nucleotides: TGTGCCAGCAGCACCCAGACTAGCGGAGCAAGAGATACGCAGTATTTT.